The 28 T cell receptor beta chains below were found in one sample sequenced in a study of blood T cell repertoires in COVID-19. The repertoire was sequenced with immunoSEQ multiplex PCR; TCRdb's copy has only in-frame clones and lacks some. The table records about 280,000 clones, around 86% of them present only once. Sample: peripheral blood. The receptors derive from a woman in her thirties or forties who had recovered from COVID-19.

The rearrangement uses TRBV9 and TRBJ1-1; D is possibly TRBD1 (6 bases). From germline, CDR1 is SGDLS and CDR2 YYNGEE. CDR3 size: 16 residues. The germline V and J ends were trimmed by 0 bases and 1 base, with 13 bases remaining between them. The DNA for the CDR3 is TGTGCCAGCAGCGTAGTGGGGGGGCTAGAGAACACTGAAGCTTTCTTT. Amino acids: CASSVVGGLENTEAFF.

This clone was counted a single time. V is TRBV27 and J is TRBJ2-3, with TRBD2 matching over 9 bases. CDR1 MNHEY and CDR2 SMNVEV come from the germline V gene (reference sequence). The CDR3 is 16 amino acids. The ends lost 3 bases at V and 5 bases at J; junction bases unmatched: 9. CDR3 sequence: CASSFGSSGTGDTQYF. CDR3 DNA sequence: TGTGCCAGCAGTTTTGGGTCTAGCGGGACTGGAGATACGCAGTATTTT.

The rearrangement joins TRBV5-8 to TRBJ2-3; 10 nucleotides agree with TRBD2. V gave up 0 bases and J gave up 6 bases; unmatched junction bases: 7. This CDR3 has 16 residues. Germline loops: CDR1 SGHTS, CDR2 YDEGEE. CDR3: CASSLGALAGADTQYF. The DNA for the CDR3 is TGTGCCAGCAGCTTGGGGGCGCTAGCGGGAGCCGATACGCAGTATTTT.

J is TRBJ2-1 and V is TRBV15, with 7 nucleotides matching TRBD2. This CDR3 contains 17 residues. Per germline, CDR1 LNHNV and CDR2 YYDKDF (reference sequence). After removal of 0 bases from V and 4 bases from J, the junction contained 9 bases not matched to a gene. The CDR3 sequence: CATSREGGSGSYNEQFF. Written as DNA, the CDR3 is TGTGCCACCAGCAGAGAGGGCGGTAGCGGGTCGTACAATGAGCAGTTCTTC. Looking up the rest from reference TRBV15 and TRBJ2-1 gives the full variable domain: DAMVIQNPRYQVTQFGKPVTLSCSQTLNHNVMYWYQQKSSQAPKLLFHYYDKDFNNEADTPDNFQSRRPNTSFCFLDIRSPGLGDTAMYLCATSREGGSGSYNEQFFGPGTRLTVL.

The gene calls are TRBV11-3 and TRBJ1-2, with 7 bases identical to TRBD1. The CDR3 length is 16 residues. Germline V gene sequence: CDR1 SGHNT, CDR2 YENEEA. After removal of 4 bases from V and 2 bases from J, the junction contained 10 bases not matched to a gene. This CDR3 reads CASSSGQQGINYGYTF. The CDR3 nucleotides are TGTGCCAGCAGCTCCGGGCAACAGGGGATAAACTATGGCTACACCTTC.

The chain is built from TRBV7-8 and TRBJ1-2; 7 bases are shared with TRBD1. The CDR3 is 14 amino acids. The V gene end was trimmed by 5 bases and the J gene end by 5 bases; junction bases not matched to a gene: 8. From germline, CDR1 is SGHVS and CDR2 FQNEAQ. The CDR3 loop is CASSLLGTAYGYTF. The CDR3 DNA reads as TGTGCCAGCAGCCTTTTGGGGACAGCGTATGGCTACACCTTC.

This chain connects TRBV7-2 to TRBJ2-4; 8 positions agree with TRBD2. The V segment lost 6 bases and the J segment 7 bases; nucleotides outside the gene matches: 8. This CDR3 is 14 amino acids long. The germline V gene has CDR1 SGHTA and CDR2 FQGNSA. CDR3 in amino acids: CASRVPGLGNIQYF. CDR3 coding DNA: TGTGCCAGCAGAGTGCCGGGACTAGGGAACATTCAGTACTTC.

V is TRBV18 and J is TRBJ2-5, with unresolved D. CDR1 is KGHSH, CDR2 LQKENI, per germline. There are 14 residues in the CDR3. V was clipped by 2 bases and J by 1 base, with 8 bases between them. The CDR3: CASSPMGSQETQYF. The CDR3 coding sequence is TGTGCCAGCTCACCAATGGGCAGCCAAGAGACCCAGTACTTC.

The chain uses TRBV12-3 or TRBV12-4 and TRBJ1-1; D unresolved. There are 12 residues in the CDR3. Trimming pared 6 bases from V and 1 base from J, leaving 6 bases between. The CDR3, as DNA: TGTGCCAGCAGGGGCCAGAACACTGAAGCTTTCTTT. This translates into CASRGQNTEAFF.

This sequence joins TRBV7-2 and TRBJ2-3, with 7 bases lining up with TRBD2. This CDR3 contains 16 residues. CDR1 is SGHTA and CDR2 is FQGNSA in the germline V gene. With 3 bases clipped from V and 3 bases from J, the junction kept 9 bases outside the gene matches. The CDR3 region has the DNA TGTGCCAGCAGCTTTGGGGCGGGAGTTCTAACAGATACGCAGTATTTT. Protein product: CASSFGAGVLTDTQYF.

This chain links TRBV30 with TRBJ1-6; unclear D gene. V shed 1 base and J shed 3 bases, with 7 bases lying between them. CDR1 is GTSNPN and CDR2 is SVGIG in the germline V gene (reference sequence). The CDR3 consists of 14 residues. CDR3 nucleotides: TGTGCCTGGAGTGCCAGGAACTATAATTCACCCCTCCACTTT. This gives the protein CAWSARNYNSPLHF.

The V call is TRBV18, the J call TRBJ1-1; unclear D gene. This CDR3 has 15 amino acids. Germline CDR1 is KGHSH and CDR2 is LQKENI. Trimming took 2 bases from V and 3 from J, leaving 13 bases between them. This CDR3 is CASSPSSGWDTEAFF. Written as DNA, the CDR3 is TGTGCCAGCTCACCAAGTTCAGGTTGGGACACTGAAGCTTTCTTT.

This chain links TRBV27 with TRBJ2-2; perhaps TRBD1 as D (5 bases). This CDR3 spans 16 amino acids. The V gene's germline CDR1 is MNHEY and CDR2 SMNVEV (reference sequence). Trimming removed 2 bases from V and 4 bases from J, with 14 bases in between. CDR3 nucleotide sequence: TGTGCCAGCAGTTTAATTCAGGGATTGGGCACCGGGGAGCTGTTTTTT. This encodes CASSLIQGLGTGELFF.

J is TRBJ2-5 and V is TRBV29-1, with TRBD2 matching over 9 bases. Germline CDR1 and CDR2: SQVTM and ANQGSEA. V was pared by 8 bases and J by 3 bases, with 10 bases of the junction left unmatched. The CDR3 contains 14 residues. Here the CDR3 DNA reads TGCAGCCTATCCGGTCGACTAGCGGAAGAGACCCAGTACTTC. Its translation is CSLSGRLAEETQYF.

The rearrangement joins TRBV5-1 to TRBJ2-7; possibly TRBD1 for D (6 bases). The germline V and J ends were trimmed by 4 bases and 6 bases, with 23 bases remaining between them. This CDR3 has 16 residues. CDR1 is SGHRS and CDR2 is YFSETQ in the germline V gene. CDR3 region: CASSEAQGSMASEQYF. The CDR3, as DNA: TGCGCCAGCAGCGAGGCACAGGGTTCTATGGCGTCCGAGCAGTACTTC.

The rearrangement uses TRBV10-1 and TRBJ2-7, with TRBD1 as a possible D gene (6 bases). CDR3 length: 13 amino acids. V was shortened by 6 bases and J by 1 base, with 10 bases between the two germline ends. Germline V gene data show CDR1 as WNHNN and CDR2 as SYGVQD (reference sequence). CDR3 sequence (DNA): TGCGCCAGCAGCCCGACAGGATCCTACGAGCAGTACTTC. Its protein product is CASSPTGSYEQYF.

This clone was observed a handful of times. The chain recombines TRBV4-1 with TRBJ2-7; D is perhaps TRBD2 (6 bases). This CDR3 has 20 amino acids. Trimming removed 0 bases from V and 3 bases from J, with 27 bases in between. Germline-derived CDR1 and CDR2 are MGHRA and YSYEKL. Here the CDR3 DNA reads TGCGCCAGCAGCCAAGATCAGGTTGGGGCGGGCGGGACTGGATACTACGAGCAGTACTTC. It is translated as CASSQDQVGAGGTGYYEQYF.

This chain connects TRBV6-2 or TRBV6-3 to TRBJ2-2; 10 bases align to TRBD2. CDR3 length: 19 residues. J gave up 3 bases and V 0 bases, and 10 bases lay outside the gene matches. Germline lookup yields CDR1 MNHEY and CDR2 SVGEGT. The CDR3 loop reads CASSYSSLAGELDTGELFF. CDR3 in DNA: TGTGCCAGCAGTTACTCGAGTCTAGCGGGAGAGTTGGACACCGGGGAGCTGTTTTTT.

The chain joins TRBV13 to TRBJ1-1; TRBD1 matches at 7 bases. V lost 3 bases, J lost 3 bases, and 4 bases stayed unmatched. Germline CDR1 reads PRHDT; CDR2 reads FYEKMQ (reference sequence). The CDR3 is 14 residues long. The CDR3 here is CASSLTGSDTEAFF. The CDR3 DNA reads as TGTGCCAGCAGCTTGACAGGGTCGGACACTGAAGCTTTCTTT.

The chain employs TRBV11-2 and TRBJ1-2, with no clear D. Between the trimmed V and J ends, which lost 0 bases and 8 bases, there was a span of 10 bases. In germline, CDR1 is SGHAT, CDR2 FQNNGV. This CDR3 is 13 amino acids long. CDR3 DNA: TGTGCCAGCAGCTTAGATCTCGGGGTCGGCTACACCTTC. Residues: CASSLDLGVGYTF.

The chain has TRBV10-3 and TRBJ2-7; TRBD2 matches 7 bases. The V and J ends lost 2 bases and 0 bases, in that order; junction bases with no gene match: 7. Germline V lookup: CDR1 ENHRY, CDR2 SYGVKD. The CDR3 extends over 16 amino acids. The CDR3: CAISEEGGRSSYEQYF. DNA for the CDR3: TGTGCCATCAGTGAGGAGGGAGGGCGGAGCTCCTACGAGCAGTACTTC.

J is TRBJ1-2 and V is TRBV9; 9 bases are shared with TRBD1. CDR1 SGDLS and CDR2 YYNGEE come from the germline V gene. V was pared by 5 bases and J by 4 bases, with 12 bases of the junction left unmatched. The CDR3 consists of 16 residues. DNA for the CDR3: TGTGCCAGCAGGCCTCTTTGGACAGGGGAAGTCTATGGCTACACCTTC. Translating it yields CASRPLWTGEVYGYTF.

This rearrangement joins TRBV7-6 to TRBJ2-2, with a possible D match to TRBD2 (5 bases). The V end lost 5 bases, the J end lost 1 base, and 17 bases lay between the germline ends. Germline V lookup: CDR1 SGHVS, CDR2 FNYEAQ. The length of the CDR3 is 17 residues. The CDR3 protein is CASSTAAGNENTGELFF. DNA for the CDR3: TGTGCCAGCAGCACAGCGGCGGGCAACGAGAACACCGGGGAGCTGTTTTTT. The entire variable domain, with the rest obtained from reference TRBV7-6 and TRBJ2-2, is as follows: GAGVSQSPRYKVTKRGQDVALRCDPISGHVSLYWYRQALGQGPEFLTYFNYEAQQDKSGLPNDRFSAERPEGSISTLTIQRTEQRDSAMYRCASSTAAGNENTGELFFGEGSRLTVL.

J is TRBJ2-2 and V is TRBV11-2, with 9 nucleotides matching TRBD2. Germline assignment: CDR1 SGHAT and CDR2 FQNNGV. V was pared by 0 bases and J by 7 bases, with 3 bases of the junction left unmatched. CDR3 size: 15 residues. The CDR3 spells CASSLDRSGGGELFF. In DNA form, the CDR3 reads TGTGCCAGCAGCTTAGATCGTAGCGGGGGCGGGGAGCTGTTTTTT.

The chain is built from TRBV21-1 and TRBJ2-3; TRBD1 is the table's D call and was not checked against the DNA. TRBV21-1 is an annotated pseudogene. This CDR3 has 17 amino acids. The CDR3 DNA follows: TGTGCCAGCAGCACCCCCCAGGGGCAGGGGGACACAGATACGCAGTATTTT. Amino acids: CASSTPQGQGDTDTQYF.

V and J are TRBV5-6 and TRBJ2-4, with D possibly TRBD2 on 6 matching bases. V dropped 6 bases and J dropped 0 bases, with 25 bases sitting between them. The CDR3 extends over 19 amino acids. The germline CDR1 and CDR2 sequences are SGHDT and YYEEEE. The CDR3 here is CASTLWDGRHILAKNIQYF. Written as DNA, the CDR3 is TGTGCCAGCACCCTCTGGGACGGGAGACATATATTAGCCAAAAACATTCAGTACTTC.

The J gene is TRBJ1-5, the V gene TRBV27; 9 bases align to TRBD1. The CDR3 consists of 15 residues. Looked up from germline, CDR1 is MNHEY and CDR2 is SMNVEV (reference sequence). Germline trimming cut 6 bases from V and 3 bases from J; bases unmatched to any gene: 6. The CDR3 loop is CASRPGQGNNQPQHF. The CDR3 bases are TGTGCCAGCAGACCGGGACAGGGTAACAATCAGCCCCAGCATTTT.

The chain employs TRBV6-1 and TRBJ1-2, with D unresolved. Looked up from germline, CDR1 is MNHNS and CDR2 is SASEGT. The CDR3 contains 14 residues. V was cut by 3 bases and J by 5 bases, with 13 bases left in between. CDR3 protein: CASSDNTLGYGYTF. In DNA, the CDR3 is TGTGCCAGCAGTGATAACACTCTCGGGTATGGCTACACCTTC.